The rows below give T cell receptor beta chains drawn from one sample of a study of response to subunit inactivated influenza vaccine. A single record per CDR3 protein comes from TCRdb applying MiXCR to the RT-PCR reads. The data contain fewer than 650,000 distinct CDR3 sequences, 13% of them seen just once; the ten biggest clones take up over 10%. The sequencing used PBMCs from blood, collected more than 35 days after vaccination. The receptors shown here come from a man aged 50 or older who received an inactivated influenza vaccine. CDR3s leave out the opening cysteine and the closing phenylalanine or tryptophan.

>TRBV9
ASSVVGRTREMDTQY
>TRBV28
ASSLRAGARNEQF
>TRBV12-3/TRBV12-4
ASSLIGGGQPQH
>TRBV5-1
ASSLRLGDEQY
>TRBV20-1
SARDIRGGRETQY
>TRBV28
ASSSAGGGQD
>TRBV7-3
ASSRRAGQETQY
>TRBV12-3/TRBV12-4
ASSPLRRPNEQF
>TRBV7-9
ASSLAVAENEKLF
>TRBV20-1
SARDSWRPAAQPQH
>TRBV20-1
SAPGRYGYT
>TRBV12-3/TRBV12-4
ASSFLSNQPQH